Listed below are T cell receptor beta chains from one sample, sequenced in a study of identical twins. TCRdb re-analysed the 5' RACE reads in MiXCR, keeping a single row per CDR3 protein. The sample gives roughly 1,500,000 distinct CDR3 sequences, about 32% of which show up once; about 0.25% is in the top ten. The specimen sequenced was cord blood. These receptors came from a newborn girl in good health. The CDR3 runs from the conserved cysteine through the conserved F or W. D genes are given only for firm matches. Clone size is stated in some rows and not others, as once, few, many or a class when expanded.

CDR3 protein	CDR3 DNA	D gene	clone size	V gene	J gene
CASSQKRQGGYNEQFF	TGCGCCAGCAGCCAAAAAAGACAGGGGGGGTACAATGAGCAGTTCTTC	TRBD1	-	TRBV4-1	TRBJ2-1
CASSLLRLAGAHNEQFF	TGTGCCAGCAGTTTACTTCGGCTAGCGGGGGCCCACAATGAGCAGTTCTTC	TRBD2	few	TRBV27	TRBJ2-1
CASSQAQGAWMNTEAFF	TGTGCCAGCAGCCAGGCGCAGGGGGCGTGGATGAACACTGAAGCTTTCTTT	TRBD1	-	TRBV3-1	TRBJ1-1
CASRNSIYEQYF	TGTGCCAGCAGAAATTCTATCTACGAGCAGTACTTC	-	few	TRBV28	TRBJ2-7
CASSSLRGGDTDTQYF	TGTGCCAGCAGCTCACTCCGCGGGGGGGACACAGATACGCAGTATTTT	TRBD2	-	TRBV7-6	TRBJ2-3
CASSVANPSNQPQHF	TGTGCCAGCAGTGTAGCCAACCCTAGCAATCAGCCCCAGCATTTT	-	-	TRBV2	TRBJ1-5
CASSSRDKYNEQYF	TGTGCCAGCAGTTCCCGGGACAAATACAATGAGCAGTACTTC	-	-	TRBV12-3/TRBV12-4	TRBJ2-5
CAISEGVAGGGETQYF	TGTGCCATCAGTGAAGGAGTAGCGGGAGGAGGAGAGACCCAGTACTTC	TRBD2	few	TRBV10-3	TRBJ2-5
CASSRSGGAGEQFF	TGTGCCAGCAGTCGTAGCGGGGGGGCGGGTGAGCAGTTCTTC	TRBD2	few	TRBV6-2/TRBV6-3	TRBJ2-1
CASSLWSGDGYTF	TGTGCCAGCAGCTTATGGTCGGGGGATGGCTACACCTTC	-	-	TRBV7-2	TRBJ1-2
CASSSLDALRRYF	TGTGCCAGCAGCTCGCTCGACGCCCTACGACGGTATTTT	-	few	TRBV11-1	TRBJ2-3
CASSLFPGQEDLTF	TGCGCCAGCAGCTTGTTCCCGGGACAGGAAGATCTCACCTTC	TRBD1	few	TRBV5-1	TRBJ1-2
CASSPGRRYGHTF	TGTGCCAGCAGCCCGGGACGAAGATATGGCCACACCTTC	-	few	TRBV14	TRBJ1-2
CASSLSLSGANVLTF	TGTGCCAGCAGTTTATCCCTCTCTGGGGCCAACGTCCTGACTTTC	-	-	TRBV7-2	TRBJ2-6
CASSVEDKAGSGYGYTF	TGTGCCAGCAGCGTAGAGGACAAGGCGGGGTCGGGCTATGGCTACACCTTC	-	-	TRBV9	TRBJ1-2
CAWTPGQGNYGYTF	TGTGCCTGGACTCCGGGACAGGGTAACTATGGCTACACCTTC	TRBD1	few	TRBV30	TRBJ1-2
CASMEGPSGGDTQYF	TGTGCCAGCATGGAGGGACCTTCAGGGGGGGATACGCAGTATTTT	-	-	TRBV9	TRBJ2-3
CASSIRGDLYGYTF	TGTGCCAGCAGCATCCGGGGCGACCTCTATGGCTACACCTTC	-	-	TRBV3-1	TRBJ1-2
CASSLDSGFPNTGAFF	TGTGCCAGCAGCTTAGACTCGGGGTTCCCGAACACTGGAGCTTTCTTT	-	-	TRBV7-2	TRBJ1-1
CASSRTGGAETQYF	TGCGCCAGCAGCCGGACAGGGGGCGCAGAGACCCAGTACTTC	TRBD1	-	TRBV5-1	TRBJ2-5
CSALPGTGGRGYTF	TGCAGTGCCCTCCCCGGGACAGGGGGACGCGGCTACACCTTC	TRBD1	-	TRBV20-1	TRBJ1-2
CASRRDRAARQPQHF	TGTGCCAGTAGAAGGGACAGGGCCGCACGGCAGCCCCAGCATTTT	TRBD1	-	TRBV19	TRBJ1-5
CASSYSLGPAYEQYF	TGTGCCAGCAGTTACTCTCTAGGGCCGGCGTACGAGCAGTACTTC	-	few	TRBV6-5	TRBJ2-7
CASSPFSGQRSSYEQYF	TGTGCCAGCAGTCCTTTCTCGGGACAGAGGAGCTCCTACGAGCAGTACTTC	TRBD1	-	TRBV27	TRBJ2-7
CAITGGPEDTQYF	TGTGCCATCACCGGGGGACCGGAGGATACGCAGTATTTT	-	-	TRBV10-3	TRBJ2-3
CSARPGTSGGLVLEQYF	TGCAGTGCTAGACCCGGGACTAGCGGGGGGCTGGTGTTGGAGCAGTACTTC	TRBD2	-	TRBV20-1	TRBJ2-5
CASSLGPQVSYEQYF	TGTGCCAGCAGCTTAGGCCCACAGGTTTCCTACGAGCAGTACTTC	-	few	TRBV11-2	TRBJ2-7
CASSSIPAARDTDTQYF	TGTGCCAGCAGCTCTATACCAGCAGCCCGGGACACAGATACGCAGTATTTT	-	-	TRBV28	TRBJ2-3
CASSEVGRGPNQPQHF	TGTGCCAGCAGTGAAGTGGGTCGGGGGCCCAATCAGCCCCAGCATTTT	-	-	TRBV6-1	TRBJ1-5
CSAGQKPQHF	TGCAGTGCTGGACAGAAGCCCCAGCATTTT	-	few	TRBV20-1	TRBJ1-5
CAWSTGSYNEQFF	TGTGCCTGGTCGACAGGCTCCTACAATGAGCAGTTCTTC	-	-	TRBV30	TRBJ2-1
CASSELPTTSGDTQYF	TGTGCCAGCAGTGAATTACCCACGACTAGCGGAGATACGCAGTATTTT	TRBD2	few	TRBV25-1	TRBJ2-3
CASSLLRTAEAFF	TGTGCCAGCAGCTTACTCCGGACGGCTGAAGCTTTCTTT	-	once	TRBV11-3	TRBJ1-1
CASSLEAGAPYEQYF	TGTGCCAGCAGCTTAGAAGCGGGGGCCCCCTACGAGCAGTACTTC	TRBD2	-	TRBV11-2	TRBJ2-7
CSVGQEGYGYTF	TGCAGCGTTGGACAGGAGGGCTATGGCTACACCTTC	-	-	TRBV29-1	TRBJ1-2
CASETRGNEQFF	TGTGCCAGCGAGACTAGGGGCAATGAGCAGTTCTTC	-	once	TRBV21-1	TRBJ2-1
CASSLAGYSSYNEQFF	TGCGCCAGCAGCTTGGCAGGCTATAGCTCCTACAATGAGCAGTTCTTC	-	few	TRBV5-1	TRBJ2-1
CASSEQGAFVETQYF	TGTGCCAGCAGCGAACAGGGGGCGTTCGTCGAGACCCAGTACTTC	TRBD1	-	TRBV9	TRBJ2-5
CASGLGLAGPQNIQYF	TGTGCCAGCGGGCTTGGTCTAGCGGGACCCCAAAACATTCAGTACTTC	TRBD2	few	TRBV6-2/TRBV6-3	TRBJ2-4
CASSLWQGDQETQYF	TGTGCCAGCAGTTTATGGCAGGGGGACCAAGAGACCCAGTACTTC	TRBD1	few	TRBV12-3/TRBV12-4	TRBJ2-5
CASSLTGRGRRANVLTF	TGTGCCAGCAGCTTAACGGGGCGGGGCCGAAGGGCCAACGTCCTGACTTTC	-	few	TRBV7-9	TRBJ2-6
CASKGLEVQETQYF	TGTGCCAGCAAGGGACTAGAGGTCCAAGAGACCCAGTACTTC	TRBD2	-	TRBV27	TRBJ2-5
CSASLTGGPGNTIYF	TGCAGTGCTAGCCTGACAGGGGGCCCTGGAAACACCATATATTTT	TRBD1	-	TRBV20-1	TRBJ1-3
CASSLRTGYEQYF	TGTGCCAGCAGTCTGCGTACGGGGTACGAGCAGTACTTC	-	many	TRBV7-9	TRBJ2-7
CASSFRGGTTYNEQFF	TGTGCCAGCAGTTTTCGGGGGGGGACAACCTACAATGAGCAGTTCTTC	TRBD2	few	TRBV28	TRBJ2-1
CSARIASGSTDTQYF	TGCAGTGCTAGAATCGCTAGCGGGAGCACAGATACGCAGTATTTT	TRBD2	few	TRBV20-1	TRBJ2-3